This TCR beta chain appears in the sequencing data of a study of long-term antiretroviral therapy in people with HIV. The study, taken as a whole, reports: Within the repertoire, clones expanded before ART were dominant at all time points. Information on adherence, resistance and therapy changes was unavailable.

They ran version v3.0 of the immunoSEQ assay at survey level. Sequencing used immunoSEQ multiplex PCR; TCRdb keeps in-frame clones, though not all of them. The sample consists of around 19,000 clones, approximately 90% of them appearing once. CDR1 and CDR2 (germline): MNHEY, SVGAGI. The CDR3 length is 12 residues. V lost 7 bases to trimming and J lost 4 bases, with 8 bases between them. In the case of this clone: No antigen is known for it.

The study drew at least one pre-ART and at least two post-ART PBMC samples from every donor. The V gene is TRBV6-5, the J gene TRBJ1-3; D call uncertain. The source is a woman in her thirties with HIV. Sequenced here: unsorted PBMCs, sampled approximately 4.5 years before starting antiretroviral therapy. The CDR3 spells CASKGPGNTIYF. The CDR3 DNA sequence: TGTGCCAGCAAGGGCCCCGGAAACACCATATATTTT.